This TCR beta chain was retrieved from a study of blood T cell repertoires in COVID-19. Looking at the study overall: The samples span acute and convalescent COVID-19 from the United States, Italy and Spain. T cells, B-cell-depleted T cells, or PBMCs provided the cDNA or gDNA that served as material.

Original analysis: Reference gene primer amplification in the assay estimated nucleated cell counts. The repertoire was sequenced with immunoSEQ multiplex PCR; TCRdb's copy has only in-frame clones and lacks some. That table supplies the V and J calls and clone size; D and trimming were determined from the DNA. The table has around 150,000 clones, about 80% seen once. Germline values: CDR1 LGHNA, CDR2 YNFKEQ. V gave up 8 bases and J gave up 3 bases; unmatched junction bases: 8. The CDR3 extends over 14 amino acids. The sequenced material came from peripheral blood. This chain joins TRBV4-2 and TRBJ1-2, with 8 bases matching TRBD1. This TCR was sampled from an older woman with acute or convalescent COVID-19. CDR3 DNA: TGTGCCAGCTTCTCAGGGGGCGCGGACTATGGCTACACCTTC. Its protein is CASFSGGADYGYTF.